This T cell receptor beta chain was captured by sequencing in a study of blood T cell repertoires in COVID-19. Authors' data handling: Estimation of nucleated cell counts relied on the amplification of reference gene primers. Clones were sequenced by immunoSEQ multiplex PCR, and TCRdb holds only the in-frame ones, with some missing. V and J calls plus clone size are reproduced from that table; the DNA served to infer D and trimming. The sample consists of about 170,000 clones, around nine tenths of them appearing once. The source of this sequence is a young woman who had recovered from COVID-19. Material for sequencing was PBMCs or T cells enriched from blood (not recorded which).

The CDR3 nucleotides are TGTGCCAGCAGCTTAGATAGCTCCTACAATGAGCAGTTCTTC. It encodes CASSLDSSYNEQFF. The genes are TRBV7-9 and TRBJ2-1; D gene uncertain. CDR1 and CDR2 (germline): SEHNR, FQNEAQ (reference sequence). The V end lost 1 base, the J end lost 0 bases, and 4 bases lay between the germline ends. This CDR3 is built from 14 residues.